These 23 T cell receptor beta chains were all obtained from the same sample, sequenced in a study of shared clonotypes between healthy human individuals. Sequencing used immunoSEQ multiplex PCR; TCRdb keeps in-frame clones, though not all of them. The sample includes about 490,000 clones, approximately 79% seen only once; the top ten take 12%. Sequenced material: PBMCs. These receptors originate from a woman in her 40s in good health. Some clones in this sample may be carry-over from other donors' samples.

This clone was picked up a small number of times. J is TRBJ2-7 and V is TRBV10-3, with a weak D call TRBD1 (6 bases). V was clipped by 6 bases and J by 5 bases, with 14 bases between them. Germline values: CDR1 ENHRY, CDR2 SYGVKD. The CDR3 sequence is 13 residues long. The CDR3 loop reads CAISRTEADEQYF. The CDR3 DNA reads TGTGCCATCAGCCGGACAGAGGCGGACGAGCAGTACTTC.

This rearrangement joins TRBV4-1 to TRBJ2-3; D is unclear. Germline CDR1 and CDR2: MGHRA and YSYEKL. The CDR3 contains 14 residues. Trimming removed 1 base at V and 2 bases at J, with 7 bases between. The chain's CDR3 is CASSQVTPTDTQYF. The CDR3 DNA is TGCGCCAGCAGCCAAGTGACACCCACAGATACGCAGTATTTT.

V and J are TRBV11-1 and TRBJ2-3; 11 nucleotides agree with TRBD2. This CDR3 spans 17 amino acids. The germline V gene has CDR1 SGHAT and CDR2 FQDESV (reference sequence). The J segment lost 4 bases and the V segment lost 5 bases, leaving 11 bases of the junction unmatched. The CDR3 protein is CASSPGVAGGAADTQYF. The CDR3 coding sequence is TGTGCCAGCAGCCCAGGGGTAGCGGGAGGGGCCGCAGATACGCAGTATTTT.

The CDR3 DNA sequence: TGCAGCGTTGAAACTACAGGGGGTACCGGGGAGCTGTTTTTT. Its protein is CSVETTGGTGELFF. The chain employs TRBV29-1 and TRBJ2-2; 8 bases agree with TRBD1. The CDR3 runs to 14 residues. The V gene's germline CDR1 is SQVTM and CDR2 ANQGSEA. The junction had 4 bases not matched to a gene; V was cut back by 2 bases and J by 5 bases.

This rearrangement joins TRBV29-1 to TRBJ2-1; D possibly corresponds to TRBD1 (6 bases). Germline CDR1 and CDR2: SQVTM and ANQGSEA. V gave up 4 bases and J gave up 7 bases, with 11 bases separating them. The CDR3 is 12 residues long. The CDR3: CSVAKQGNEQFF. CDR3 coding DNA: TGCAGCGTTGCAAAACAGGGAAATGAGCAGTTCTTC.

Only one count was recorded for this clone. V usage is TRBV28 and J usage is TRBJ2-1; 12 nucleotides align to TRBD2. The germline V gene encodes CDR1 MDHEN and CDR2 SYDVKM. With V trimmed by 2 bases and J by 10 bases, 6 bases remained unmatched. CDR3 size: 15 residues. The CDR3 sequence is CASSLASSGRVEQFF. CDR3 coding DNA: TGTGCCAGCAGTTTAGCGTCTAGCGGGAGGGTGGAGCAGTTCTTC.

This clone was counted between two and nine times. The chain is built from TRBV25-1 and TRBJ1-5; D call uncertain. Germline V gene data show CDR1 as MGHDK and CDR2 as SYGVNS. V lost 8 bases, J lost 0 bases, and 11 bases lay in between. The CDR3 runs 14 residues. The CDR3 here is CASGSDYSNQPQHF. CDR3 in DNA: TGTGCCAGCGGCAGTGACTATAGCAATCAGCCCCAGCATTTT.

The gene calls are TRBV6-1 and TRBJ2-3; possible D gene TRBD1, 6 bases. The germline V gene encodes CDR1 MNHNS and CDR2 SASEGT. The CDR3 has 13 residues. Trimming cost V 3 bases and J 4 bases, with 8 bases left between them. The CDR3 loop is CASSEGASDTQYF. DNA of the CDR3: TGTGCCAGCAGTGAGGGGGCGTCAGATACGCAGTATTTT.

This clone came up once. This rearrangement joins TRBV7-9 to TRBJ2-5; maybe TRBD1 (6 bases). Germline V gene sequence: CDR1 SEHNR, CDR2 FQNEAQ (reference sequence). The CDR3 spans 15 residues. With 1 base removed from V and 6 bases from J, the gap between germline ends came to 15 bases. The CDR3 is CASSLVLGASQTQYF. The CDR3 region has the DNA TGTGCCAGCAGCTTAGTTCTGGGGGCGAGTCAGACCCAGTACTTC.

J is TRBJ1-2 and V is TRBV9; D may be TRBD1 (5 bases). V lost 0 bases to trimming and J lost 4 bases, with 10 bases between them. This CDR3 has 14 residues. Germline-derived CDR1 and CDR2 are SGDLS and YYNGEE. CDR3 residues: CASSVATASYGYTF. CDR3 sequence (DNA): TGTGCCAGCAGCGTAGCGACAGCCAGCTATGGCTACACCTTC.

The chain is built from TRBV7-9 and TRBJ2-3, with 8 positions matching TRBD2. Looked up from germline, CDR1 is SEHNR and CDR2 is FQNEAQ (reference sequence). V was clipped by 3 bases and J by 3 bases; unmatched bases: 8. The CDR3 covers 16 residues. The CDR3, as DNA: TGTGCCAGCAGCTTGCTCGGCGGGAGGTTGACAGATACGCAGTATTTT. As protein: CASSLLGGRLTDTQYF.

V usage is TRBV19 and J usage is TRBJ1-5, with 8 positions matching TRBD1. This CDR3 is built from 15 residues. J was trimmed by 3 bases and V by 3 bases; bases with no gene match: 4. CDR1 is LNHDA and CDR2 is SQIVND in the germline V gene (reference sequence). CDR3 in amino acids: CASSIARGPNQPQHF. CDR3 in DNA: TGTGCCAGTAGTATCGCCAGGGGGCCCAATCAGCCCCAGCATTTT.

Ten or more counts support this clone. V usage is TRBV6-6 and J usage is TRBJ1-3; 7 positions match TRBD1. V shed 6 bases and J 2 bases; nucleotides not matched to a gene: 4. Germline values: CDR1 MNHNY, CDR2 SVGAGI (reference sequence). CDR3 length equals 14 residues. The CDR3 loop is CASSDRVTGNTIYF. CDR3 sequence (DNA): TGTGCCAGCAGCGACAGGGTAACTGGAAACACCATATATTTT.

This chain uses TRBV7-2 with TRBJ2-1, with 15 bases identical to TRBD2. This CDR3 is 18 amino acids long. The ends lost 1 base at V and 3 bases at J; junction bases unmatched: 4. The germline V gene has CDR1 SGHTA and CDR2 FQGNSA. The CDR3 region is CASSLGGLAGGGYNEQFF. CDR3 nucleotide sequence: TGTGCCAGCAGCTTAGGGGGACTAGCGGGAGGCGGCTACAATGAGCAGTTCTTC.

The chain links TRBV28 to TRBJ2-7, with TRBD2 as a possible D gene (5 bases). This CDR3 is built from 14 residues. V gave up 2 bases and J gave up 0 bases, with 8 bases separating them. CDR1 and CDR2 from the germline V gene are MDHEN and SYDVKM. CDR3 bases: TGTGCCAGCAGTTTACCGCGGGTCTCCTACGAGCAGTACTTC. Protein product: CASSLPRVSYEQYF.

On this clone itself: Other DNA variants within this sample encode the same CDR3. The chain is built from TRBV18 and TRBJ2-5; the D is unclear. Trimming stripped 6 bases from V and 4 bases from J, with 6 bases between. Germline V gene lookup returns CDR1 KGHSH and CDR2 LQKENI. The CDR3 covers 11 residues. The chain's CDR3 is CASSGAETQYF. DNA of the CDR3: TGTGCCAGCTCCGGCGCAGAGACCCAGTACTTC.

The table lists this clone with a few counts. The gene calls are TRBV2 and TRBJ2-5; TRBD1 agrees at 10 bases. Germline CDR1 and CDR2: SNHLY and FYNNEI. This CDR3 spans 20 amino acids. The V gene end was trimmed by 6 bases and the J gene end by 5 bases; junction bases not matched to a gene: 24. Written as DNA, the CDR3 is TGTGCCAGCAGGCCGGGACAGGGGACCAGGCGCCCTTTGGGTCGGGAGACCCAGTACTTC. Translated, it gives CASRPGQGTRRPLGRETQYF. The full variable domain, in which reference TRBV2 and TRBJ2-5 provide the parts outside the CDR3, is EPEVTQTPSHQVTQMGQEVILRCVPISNHLYFYWYRQILGQKVEFLVSFYNNEISEKSEIFDDQFSVERPDGSNFTLKIRSTKLEDSAMYFCASRPGQGTRRPLGRETQYFGPGTRLLVL.

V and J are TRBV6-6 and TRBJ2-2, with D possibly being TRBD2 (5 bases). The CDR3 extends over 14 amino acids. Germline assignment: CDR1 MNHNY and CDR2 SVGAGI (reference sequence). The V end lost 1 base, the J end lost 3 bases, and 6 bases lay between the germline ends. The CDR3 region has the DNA TGTGCCAGCAGTTACTTGCGGGACACCGGGGAGCTGTTTTTT. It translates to CASSYLRDTGELFF.

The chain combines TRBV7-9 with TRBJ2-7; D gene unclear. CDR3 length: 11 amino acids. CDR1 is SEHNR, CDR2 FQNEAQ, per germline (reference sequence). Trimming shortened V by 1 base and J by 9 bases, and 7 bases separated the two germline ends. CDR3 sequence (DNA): TGTGCCAGCAGCTTAGGCTTTGGGCAGTACTTC. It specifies CASSLGFGQYF.

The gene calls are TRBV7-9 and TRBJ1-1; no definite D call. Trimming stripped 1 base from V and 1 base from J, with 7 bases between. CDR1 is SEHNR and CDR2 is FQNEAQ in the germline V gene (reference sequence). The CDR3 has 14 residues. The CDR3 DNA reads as TGTGCCAGCAGCTTAGGGCGGGGGAACACTGAAGCTTTCTTT. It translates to CASSLGRGNTEAFF. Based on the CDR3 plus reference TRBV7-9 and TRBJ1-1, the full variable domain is DTGVSQNPRHKITKRGQNVTFRCDPISEHNRLYWYRQTLGQGPEFLTYFQNEAQLEKSRLLSDRFSAERPKGSFSTLEIQRTEQGDSAMYLCASSLGRGNTEAFFGQGTRLTVV.

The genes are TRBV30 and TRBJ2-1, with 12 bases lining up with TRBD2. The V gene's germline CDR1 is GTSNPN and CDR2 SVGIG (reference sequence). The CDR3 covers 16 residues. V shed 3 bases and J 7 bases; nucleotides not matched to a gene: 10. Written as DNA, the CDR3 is TGTGCCTGGAGACCCGGACTAGCGGGGAGGGTAAATGAGCAGTTCTTC. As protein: CAWRPGLAGRVNEQFF. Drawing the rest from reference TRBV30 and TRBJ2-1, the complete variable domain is SQTIHQWPATLVQPVGSPLSLECTVEGTSNPNLYWYRQAAGRGLQLLFYSVGIGQISSEVPQNLSASRPQDRQFILSSKKLLLSDSGFYLCAWRPGLAGRVNEQFFGPGTRLTVL.

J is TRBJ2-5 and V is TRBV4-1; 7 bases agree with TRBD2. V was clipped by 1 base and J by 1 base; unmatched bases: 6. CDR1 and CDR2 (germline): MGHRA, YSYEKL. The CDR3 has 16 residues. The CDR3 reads CASSQGVREGQETQYF. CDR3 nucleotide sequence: TGCGCCAGCAGCCAAGGCGTAAGGGAGGGCCAAGAGACCCAGTACTTC.

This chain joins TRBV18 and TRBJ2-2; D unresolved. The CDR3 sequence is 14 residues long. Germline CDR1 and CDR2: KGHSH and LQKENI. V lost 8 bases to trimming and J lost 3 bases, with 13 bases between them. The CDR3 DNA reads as TGTGCCAGCGCCCAACAAGTATACACCGGGGAGCTGTTTTTT. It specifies CASAQQVYTGELFF.